This TCR beta chain was documented in a study of untreated major depressive disorder. Using immunoSEQ multiplex PCR, the repertoire was profiled, and TCRdb retains in-frame clones only, with some absent. The table has 21,000 or so clones, roughly 93% seen once; the top ten hold around 0.32%. The sample comprised CD4+ T cells from PBMCs. The clonotype originates from a man between 25 and 39 years old in good health.

In DNA, the CDR3 is TGTGCCAGCAGCCGTCGACCGGAGCAGTTCTTC. Its protein product is CASSRRPEQFF. This chain links TRBV7-2 with TRBJ2-1; D not certain. CDR1 is SGHTA and CDR2 is FQGNSA in the germline V gene. The CDR3 extends over 11 amino acids. V was shortened by 5 bases and J by 10 bases, with 9 bases between the two germline ends.